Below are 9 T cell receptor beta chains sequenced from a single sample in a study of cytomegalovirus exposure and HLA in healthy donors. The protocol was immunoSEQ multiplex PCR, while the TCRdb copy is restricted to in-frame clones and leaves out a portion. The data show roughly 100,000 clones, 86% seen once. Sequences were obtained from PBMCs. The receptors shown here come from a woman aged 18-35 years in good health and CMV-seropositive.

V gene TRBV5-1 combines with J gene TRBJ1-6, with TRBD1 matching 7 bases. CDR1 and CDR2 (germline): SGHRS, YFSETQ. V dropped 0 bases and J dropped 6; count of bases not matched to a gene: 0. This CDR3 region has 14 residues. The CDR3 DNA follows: TGCGCCAGCAGCTTGGCAGGGGGTAATTCACCCCTCCACTTT. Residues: CASSLAGGNSPLHF.

This chain's CDR3 is CAISELDNEQFF. The CDR3 DNA follows: TGTGCCATCAGTGAATTAGACAATGAGCAGTTCTTC. V gene TRBV10-3 combines with J gene TRBJ2-1; D gene uncertain. Per the germline V gene, CDR1 is ENHRY and CDR2 is SYGVKD. The V gene lost 3 bases and the J gene lost 5 bases, with 5 bases spanning the gap. This CDR3 has 12 residues.

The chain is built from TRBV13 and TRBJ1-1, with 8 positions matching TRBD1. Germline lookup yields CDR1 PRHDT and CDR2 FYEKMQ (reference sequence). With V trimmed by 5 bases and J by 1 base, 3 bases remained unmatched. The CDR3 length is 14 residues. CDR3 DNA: TGTGCCAGCAGCGCAGGGACAGGGAACACTGAAGCTTTCTTT. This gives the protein CASSAGTGNTEAFF.

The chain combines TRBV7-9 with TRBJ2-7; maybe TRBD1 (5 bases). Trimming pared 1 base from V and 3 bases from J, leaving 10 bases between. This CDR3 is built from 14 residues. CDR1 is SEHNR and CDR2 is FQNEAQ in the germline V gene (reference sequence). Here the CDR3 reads CASSLDPGYYEQYF. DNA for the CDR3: TGTGCCAGCAGCTTAGATCCAGGGTACTACGAGCAGTACTTC.

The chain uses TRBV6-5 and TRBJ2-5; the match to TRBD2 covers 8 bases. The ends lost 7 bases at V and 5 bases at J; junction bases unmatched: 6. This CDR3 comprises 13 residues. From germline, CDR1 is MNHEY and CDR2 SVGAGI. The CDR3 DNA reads TGTGCCAGCAAGGCGACTAGCGTGGAGACCCAGTACTTC. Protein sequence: CASKATSVETQYF.

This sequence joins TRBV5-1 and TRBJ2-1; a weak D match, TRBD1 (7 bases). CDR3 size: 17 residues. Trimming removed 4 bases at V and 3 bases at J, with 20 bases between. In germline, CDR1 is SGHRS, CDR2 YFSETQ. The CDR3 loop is CASSTEGTDPFYNEQFF. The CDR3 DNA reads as TGCGCCAGCAGCACGGAGGGGACAGACCCCTTCTACAATGAGCAGTTCTTC.

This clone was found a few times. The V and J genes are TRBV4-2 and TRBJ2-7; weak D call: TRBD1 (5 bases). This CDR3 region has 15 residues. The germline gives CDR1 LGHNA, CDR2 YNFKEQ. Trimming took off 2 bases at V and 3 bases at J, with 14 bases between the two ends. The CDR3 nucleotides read TGTGCCAGCAGCCAAACTACAGGACCTTACTACGAGCAGTACTTC. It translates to CASSQTTGPYYEQYF.

The CDR3: CSVLTSGGAVDTQYF. The CDR3 region has the DNA TGCAGCGTCTTGACTAGCGGGGGGGCCGTGGATACGCAGTATTTT. The chain carries TRBV29-1 and TRBJ2-3, with TRBD2 matching 14 bases. Germline V gene lookup returns CDR1 SQVTM and CDR2 ANQGSEA. The V segment lost 6 bases and the J segment 6 bases; nucleotides outside the gene matches: 8. CDR3 size: 15 residues.

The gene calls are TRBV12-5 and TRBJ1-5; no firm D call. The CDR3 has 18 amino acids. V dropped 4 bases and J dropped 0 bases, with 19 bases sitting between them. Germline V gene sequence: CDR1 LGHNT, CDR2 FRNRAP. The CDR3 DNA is TGTGCTAGTGGTTCCGACGGGGAGCCCCCTTATAGCAATCAGCCCCAGCATTTT. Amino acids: CASGSDGEPPYSNQPQHF.